One T cell receptor beta chain is described in this entry. The sample originates from a study of CD8+ T cells in alopecia areata. Once RNA had been extracted, it was reverse transcribed into cDNA to act as the sequencing template. TCRdb's table, derived via immunoSEQ multiplex PCR, lists solely in-frame clones and lacks some. Of 150,000 or so clones listed, around 55% are singletons. CDR3 length: 11 residues. Trimming removed 0 bases at V and 3 bases at J, with 2 bases between. Germline V CDR1 and CDR2: GTSNPN, SVGIG (reference sequence). Sample: CD4+ T cells sorted from blood. The receptor was derived from a human donor in good health. The chain uses TRBV30 and TRBJ1-2; D is ambiguous. The CDR3 loop is CAWSVYYGYTF. CDR3 nucleotide sequence: TGTGCCTGGAGTGTATACTATGGCTACACCTTC. The full variable domain, its missing parts supplied by reference TRBV30 and TRBJ1-2, is SQTIHQWPATLVQPVGSPLSLECTVEGTSNPNLYWYRQAAGRGLQLLFYSVGIGQISSEVPQNLSASRPQDRQFILSSKKLLLSDSGFYLCAWSVYYGYTFGSGTRLTVV.